These 17 T cell receptor beta chains were all obtained from the same sample, sequenced in a study of radiation and T cells in renal cell carcinoma. As for time point: blood 4 weeks post-SBRT, at nephrectomy. The treatment was: 15 Gy SBRT to primary tumor, nephrectomy 4 weeks later. The repertoire was sequenced with immunoSEQ multiplex PCR; TCRdb's copy has only in-frame clones and lacks some. The sample shows approximately 40,000 clones, roughly 85% of them seen only once. Here the sequenced sample was blood, taken from a patient whose treatment included radiotherapy and nephrectomy. These receptors all come from a woman between 65 and 79 years old with renal cell carcinoma.

The rearrangement joins TRBV14 to TRBJ2-3; TRBD1 aligns across 12 bases. CDR1 and CDR2 (germline): SGHDN, FVKESK. This CDR3 spans 17 amino acids. V trimming: 4 bases; J trimming: 4 bases; junction bases outside the gene matches: 9. The DNA for the CDR3 is TGTGCCAGCAGCCGTTTAACCGGGACAGGGGGCGCAGATACGCAGTATTTT. Translation gives CASSRLTGTGGADTQYF. The variable domain in full, completed from reference TRBV14 and TRBJ2-3, reads EAGVTQFPSHSVIEKGQTVTLRCDPISGHDNLYWYRRVMGKEIKFLLHFVKESKQDESGMPNNRFLAERTGGTYSTLKVQPAELEDSGVYFCASSRLTGTGGADTQYFGPGTRLTVL.

The J gene is TRBJ1-1, the V gene TRBV5-1; D is perhaps TRBD1 (6 bases). Germline CDR1 is SGHRS and CDR2 is YFSETQ. The CDR3 is 15 residues long. V was cut by 4 bases and J by 5 bases, with 18 bases left in between. The CDR3 coding sequence is TGCGCCAGCAGCGGGTTACAGGGCGCCGGGACTGAAGCTTTCTTT. Protein sequence: CASSGLQGAGTEAFF. The entire variable domain, with the rest obtained from reference TRBV5-1 and TRBJ1-1, is as follows: KAGVTQTPRYLIKTRGQQVTLSCSPISGHRSVSWYQQTPGQGLQFLFEYFSETQRNKGNFPGRFSGRQFSNSRSEMNVSTLELGDSALYLCASSGLQGAGTEAFFGQGTRLTVV.

This chain connects TRBV5-4 to TRBJ1-1; unclear D gene. In germline, CDR1 is SGHNT, CDR2 YYREEE (reference sequence). The ends were cut back, 0 bases at V and 0 bases at J, with 3 bases in the middle. CDR3 size: 13 residues. The CDR3 coding sequence is TGTGCCAGCAGCTTGGAGGTGAACACTGAAGCTTTCTTT. This encodes CASSLEVNTEAFF. The full variable domain, completed using reference TRBV5-4 and TRBJ1-1, is ETGVTQSPTHLIKTRGQQVTLRCSSQSGHNTVSWYQQALGQGPQFIFQYYREEENGRGNFPPRFSGLQFPNYSSELNVNALELDDSALYLCASSLEVNTEAFFGQGTRLTVV.

Of note for this clone: Other nucleotide sequences from this sample produce the same CDR3. The chain employs TRBV5-1 and TRBJ2-5, with no clear D. V was pared by 3 bases and J by 1 base, with 1 base between. This CDR3 is 11 amino acids long. Germline V gene sequence: CDR1 SGHRS, CDR2 YFSETQ. Here the CDR3 reads CASSSQETQYF. DNA of the CDR3: TGCGCCAGCAGCTCCCAAGAGACCCAGTACTTC.

V is TRBV10-3 and J is TRBJ2-1, with a weak D call TRBD2 (5 bases). Trimming took off 0 bases at V and 7 bases at J, with 10 bases between the two ends. CDR3 length: 14 residues. Germline V lookup: CDR1 ENHRY, CDR2 SYGVKD. CDR3 protein: CAISESMGENEQFF. The CDR3 nucleotides are TGTGCCATCAGTGAGTCGATGGGAGAAAATGAGCAGTTCTTC.

The rearrangement links TRBV7-9 to TRBJ1-4; unclear D gene. There are 18 residues in the CDR3. From germline, CDR1 is SEHNR and CDR2 FQNEAQ (reference sequence). With 8 bases removed from V and 0 bases from J, the gap between germline ends came to 22 bases. This CDR3 is CASGPRDREKATNEKLFF. CDR3 in DNA: TGTGCCAGCGGACCCCGGGATCGCGAAAAAGCAACTAATGAAAAACTGTTTTTT.

This clone was recorded a few times. The chain joins TRBV18 to TRBJ1-1, with 9 bases that match TRBD1. V dropped 5 bases and J dropped 10; count of bases not matched to a gene: 8. The CDR3 covers 13 residues. CDR1 and CDR2 from the germline V gene are KGHSH and LQKENI. The CDR3 DNA sequence: TGTGCCAGCTCATCGGGACAGGGAAAGGGAGCTTTCTTT. Translating it yields CASSSGQGKGAFF.

The gene calls are TRBV28 and TRBJ1-5, with TRBD1 matching over 9 bases. V shed 7 bases, J shed 4 bases, and the junction held 8 bases outside the gene matches. The germline V gene encodes CDR1 MDHEN and CDR2 SYDVKM. CDR3 length: 15 amino acids. The DNA of the CDR3 is TGTGCCAGCAACCCTGACAGGGGGAGGAATCAGCCCCAGCATTTT. Translating gives CASNPDRGRNQPQHF. Looking up the rest from reference TRBV28 and TRBJ1-5 gives the full variable domain: DVKVTQSSRYLVKRTGEKVFLECVQDMDHENMFWYRQDPGLGLRLIYFSYDVKMKEKGDIPEGYSVSREKKERFSLILESASTNQTSMYLCASNPDRGRNQPQHFGDGTRLSIL.

The CDR3 DNA follows: TGTGCCAGCAGTTCAACGACAGGACAGTGGGAAAAACTGTTTTTT. This codes for CASSSTTGQWEKLFF. The V and J genes are TRBV28 and TRBJ1-4; perhaps TRBD1 as D (6 bases). The CDR3 sequence is 15 residues long. V lost 4 bases, J lost 8 bases, and 17 bases lay in between. Germline loops: CDR1 MDHEN, CDR2 SYDVKM.

The chain uses TRBV13 and TRBJ2-5; D not certain. The CDR3 runs to 12 residues. Germline V lookup: CDR1 PRHDT, CDR2 FYEKMQ (reference sequence). The germline V and J ends were trimmed by 0 bases and 5 bases, with 4 bases remaining between them. The CDR3 region is CASSLGFETQYF. The CDR3 DNA sequence: TGTGCCAGCAGCTTAGGGTTCGAGACCCAGTACTTC.

V and J are TRBV11-1 and TRBJ2-4, with D possibly TRBD1 on 6 matching bases. Trimming shortened V by 5 bases and J by 0 bases, and 11 bases separated the two germline ends. CDR3 size: 15 residues. Germline CDR1 reads SGHAT; CDR2 reads FQDESV (reference sequence). The DNA for the CDR3 is TGTGCCAGCAGCCCGATACAGGGAGCCAAAAACATTCAGTACTTC. This codes for CASSPIQGAKNIQYF.

CDR3 sequence reads: CASSTQAGGLATDTQYF. As DNA, the CDR3 is TGTGCCAGCAGCACTCAGGCGGGGGGGCTCGCCACAGATACGCAGTATTTT. The V gene is TRBV7-9, the J gene TRBJ2-3, with TRBD2 matching over 9 bases. The CDR3 runs to 17 residues. Trimming removed 5 bases from V and 2 bases from J; junction bases left unmatched: 11. Germline assignment: CDR1 SEHNR and CDR2 FQNEAQ (reference sequence).

The rearrangement uses TRBV7-9 and TRBJ2-5, with a weak D call TRBD1 (6 bases). Matching the DNA end better, TRBJ2-7 makes the J call doubtful. The CDR3 covers 14 residues. CDR1 and CDR2 from the germline V gene are SEHNR and FQNEAQ (reference sequence). CDR3 nucleotides: TGTGCCAGCAGCTTATTGGGGGCTCAGGACGAGCAGTACTTC. This translates into CASSLLGAQDEQYF.

The rearrangement joins TRBV7-2 to TRBJ2-2; 9 nucleotides line up with TRBD2. J was trimmed by 6 bases and V by 3 bases; bases with no gene match: 5. Germline V gene sequence: CDR1 SGHTA, CDR2 FQGNSA. CDR3 length: 15 residues. The CDR3 here is CASSLRLAGSGELFF. Here the CDR3 DNA reads TGTGCCAGCAGCTTGCGGCTAGCGGGGTCCGGGGAGCTGTTTTTT.

This clone was recorded once. The chain couples TRBV27 to TRBJ1-2; 8 nucleotides match TRBD1. The CDR3 is 15 residues long. Trimming removed 5 bases from V and 6 bases from J; junction bases left unmatched: 11. In germline, CDR1 is MNHEY, CDR2 SMNVEV (reference sequence). The CDR3, as DNA: TGTGCCAGCAGTACCTCCTGGACAGGGCCGAATGGCTACACCTTC. Translated: CASSTSWTGPNGYTF.

The chain joins TRBV9 to TRBJ1-2; 7 bases line up with TRBD1. The CDR3 contains 13 residues. V was pared by 1 base and J by 6 bases, with 3 bases of the junction left unmatched. Germline CDR1 is SGDLS and CDR2 is YYNGEE. CDR3 sequence reads: CASSVRQGHGYTF. CDR3 coding DNA: TGTGCCAGCAGCGTACGACAGGGCCATGGCTACACCTTC.

This rearrangement joins TRBV10-1 to TRBJ1-1; TRBD1 matches at 7 bases. The length of the CDR3 is 13 residues. The trim removed 5 bases at V and 4 bases at J, leaving 4 bases unmatched. CDR1 is WNHNN and CDR2 is SYGVQD in the germline V gene (reference sequence). The CDR3 bases are TGCGCCAGCAGTTTCCAGGGGGGCACTGAAGCTTTCTTT. It translates to CASSFQGGTEAFF.